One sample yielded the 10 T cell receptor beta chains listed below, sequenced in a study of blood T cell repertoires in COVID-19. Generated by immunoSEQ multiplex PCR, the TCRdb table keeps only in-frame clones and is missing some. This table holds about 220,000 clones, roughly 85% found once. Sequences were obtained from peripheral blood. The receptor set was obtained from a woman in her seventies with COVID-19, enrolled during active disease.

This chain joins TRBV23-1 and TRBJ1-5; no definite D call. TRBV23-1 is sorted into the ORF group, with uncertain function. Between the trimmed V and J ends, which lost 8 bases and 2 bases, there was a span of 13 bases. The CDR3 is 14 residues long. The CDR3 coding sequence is TGCGCCAGCGACCTTCGGGGTGGCAATCAGCCCCAGCATTTT. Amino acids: CASDLRGGNQPQHF.

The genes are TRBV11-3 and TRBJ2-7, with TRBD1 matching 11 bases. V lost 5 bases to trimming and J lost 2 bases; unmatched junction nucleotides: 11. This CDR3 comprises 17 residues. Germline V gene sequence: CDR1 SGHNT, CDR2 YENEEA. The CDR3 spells CASSLYPGTGGAYEQYF. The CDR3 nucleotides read TGTGCCAGCAGCCTGTACCCCGGGACAGGGGGGGCCTACGAGCAGTACTTC.

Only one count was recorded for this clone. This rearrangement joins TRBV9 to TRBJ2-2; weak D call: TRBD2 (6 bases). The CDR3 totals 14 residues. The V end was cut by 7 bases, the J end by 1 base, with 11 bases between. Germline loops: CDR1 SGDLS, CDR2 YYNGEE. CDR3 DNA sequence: TGTGCCAGCGGACGACTAGAGAACACCGGGGAGCTGTTTTTT. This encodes CASGRLENTGELFF.

The chain's CDR3 is CASSLDGGPYEQYF. The CDR3 DNA reads as TGTGCCAGCAGCTTAGATGGCGGGCCGTACGAGCAGTACTTC. The V call is TRBV7-9, the J call TRBJ2-7, with a weak D call TRBD2 (5 bases). The CDR3 length is 14 residues. Germline lookup yields CDR1 SEHNR and CDR2 FQNEAQ (reference sequence). V lost 1 base and J lost 4, with 11 bases in between.

DNA for the CDR3: TGTGCCAGCAGTCCTAACGCGGGGGGGCCGGACAATGAGCAGTTCTTC. Translation: CASSPNAGGPDNEQFF. The chain combines TRBV6-4 with TRBJ2-1; TRBD2 matches at 9 bases. V was clipped by 5 bases and J by 5 bases; unmatched bases: 10. Germline CDR1 and CDR2: MRHNA and SNTAGT. This CDR3 is 16 amino acids long.

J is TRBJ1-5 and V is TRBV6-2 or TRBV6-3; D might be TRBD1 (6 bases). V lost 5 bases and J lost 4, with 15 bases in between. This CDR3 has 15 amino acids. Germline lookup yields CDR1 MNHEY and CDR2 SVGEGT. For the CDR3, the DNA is TGTGCCAGCAGTGCCGGCGGGGGCCGGAATCAGCCCCAGCATTTT. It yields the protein CASSAGGGRNQPQHF.

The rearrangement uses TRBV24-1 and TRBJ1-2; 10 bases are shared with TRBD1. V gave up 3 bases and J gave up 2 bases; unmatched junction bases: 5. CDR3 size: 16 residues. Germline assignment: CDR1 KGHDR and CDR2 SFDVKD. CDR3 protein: CATSDPGTGVNYGYTF. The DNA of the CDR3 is TGTGCCACCAGTGATCCCGGGACAGGGGTAAACTATGGCTACACCTTC.

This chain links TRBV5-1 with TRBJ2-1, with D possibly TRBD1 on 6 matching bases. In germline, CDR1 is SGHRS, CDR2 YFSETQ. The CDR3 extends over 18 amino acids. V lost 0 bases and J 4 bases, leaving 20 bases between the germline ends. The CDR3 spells CASSLGGHRSPIYNEQFF. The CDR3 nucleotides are TGCGCCAGCAGCTTGGGGGGACATCGCTCTCCTATTTACAATGAGCAGTTCTTC.

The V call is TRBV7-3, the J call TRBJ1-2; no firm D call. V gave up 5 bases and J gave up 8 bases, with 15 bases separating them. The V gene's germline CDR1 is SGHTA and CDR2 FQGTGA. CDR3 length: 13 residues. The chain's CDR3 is CASSPTPTGGYTF. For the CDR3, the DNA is TGTGCCAGCAGCCCGACCCCCACGGGGGGCTACACCTTC.

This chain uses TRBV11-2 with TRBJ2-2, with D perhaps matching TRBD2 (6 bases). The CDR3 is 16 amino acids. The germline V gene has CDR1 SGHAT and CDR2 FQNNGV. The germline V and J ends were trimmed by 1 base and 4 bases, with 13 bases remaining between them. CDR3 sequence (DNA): TGTGCCAGCAGCTTAGTGGGGAGGCCGGGCACCGGGGAGCTGTTTTTT. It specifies CASSLVGRPGTGELFF.